This record covers a single T cell receptor (beta chain). The V gene lost 5 bases and the J gene lost 8 bases, with 12 bases spanning the gap. CDR3 length equals 12 residues. Germline CDR1 and CDR2: SGHAT and FQNNGV. Under the authors' procedure: Amplification of reference gene primers provided the estimated nucleated cell counts. Some clones are missing from TCRdb's copy, which holds only in-frame ones; the method was immunoSEQ multiplex PCR. V and J calls and clone size are those listed in that table; D and trimming were worked out from the DNA. The table records 120,000 or so clones, 82% of them present only once. This entry belongs to a study of blood T cell repertoires in COVID-19.

The sample taken for sequencing was peripheral blood. The chain carries TRBV11-2 and TRBJ1-2; the D gene is possibly TRBD1 (5 bases). This TCR was sampled from a human donor in a cohort sampled during active COVID-19. The CDR3 DNA is TGTGCCAGCAGCCCGGAAGGGGTCGGCTACACCTTC. Translation gives CASSPEGVGYTF.